This T cell receptor beta chain came from a study of blood T cell repertoires in COVID-19 (dated by TCRdb to the early 2020s). Describing the broader study: Samples covering the acute and convalescent phases of COVID-19 were provided by collaborators in the United States, Italy and Spain. Subjects who had been exposed to COVID-19, were actively infected with it, or had recovered from it provided the deeply sampled blood TCRbeta repertoires that made up the dataset. Samples came from the ongoing ImmuneRACE study (first 160 participants) plus 1,254 subjects from 6 global collaborators. Sample metadata almost always included a de-identified subject ID, COVID-19 status, age in years and sex. HLA class I and class II types, where available, came from metadata supplied by the sample provider rather than from assay-based typing. A freely available public database, intended as a resource for researchers studying the immune response to SARS-CoV-2, is where the repertoires were released. The material from the prospective study consisted of cDNA or gDNA derived from T cells, B-cell-depleted T cells, or PBMCs. Overall study results and their limits: The amount of clinical and demographic metadata varied by source and participant and was provided uncurated.

Notes on this clone: Which antigen it targets is not known. Base qualities are not at hand, and no much larger clone is one base apart.

The immunoSEQ Assay, a bias-controlled multiplex PCR, was used to amplify TCRbeta CDR3 regions from genomic DNA. In the paper's pipeline: Within the assay, amplification of reference gene primers was used to estimate how many nucleated cells each sample contained. Sequence reads were collapsed and filtered to measure the absolute abundance of every unique TCRbeta CDR3 rearrangement. For each sample, productive Simpson clonality was calculated as the square root of Simpson's diversity index over productive rearrangements. Drawn from immuneACCESS, this table holds only the in-frame rearrangements with V and J called that TCRdb kept. Clones are partly lost; checked studies trace under half to an unresolved V gene and leave the rest unexplained. V, J and clone size derive from that table, while D and trimming were established from the DNA sequence. The sample table holds under 200,000 clones, of which approximately 90% were seen once. The ten biggest clones cover 3.5% to 4.5% of the sample.

From the germline V gene, CDR1 is MNHEY and CDR2 is SVGAGI. Trimming at the junction amounts to 1 base on V and 0 bases on J, and the germline ends lie 6 bases apart. The CDR3 sequence holds 15 residues, the cysteine and phenylalanine included. Here the CDR3 DNA is all that survives: 45 bases in frame from base 1. Collaborating institutions collected whole blood in K2EDTA tubes following their own protocols. For TCRbeta analysis, collaborators shipped samples as frozen whole blood, isolated PBMCs, or DNA extracted from either of those sample types. Material: peripheral blood. The V and J segments used are TRBV6-5 and TRBJ2-2; no D gene call is confident. The receptor was derived from a man between 18 and 35 years old with active or convalescent COVID-19. The DNA sequence follows: TGTGCCAGCAGTTACTATCGTGCGAACACCGGGGAGCTGTTTTTT. Its product reads: CASSYYRANTGELFF.